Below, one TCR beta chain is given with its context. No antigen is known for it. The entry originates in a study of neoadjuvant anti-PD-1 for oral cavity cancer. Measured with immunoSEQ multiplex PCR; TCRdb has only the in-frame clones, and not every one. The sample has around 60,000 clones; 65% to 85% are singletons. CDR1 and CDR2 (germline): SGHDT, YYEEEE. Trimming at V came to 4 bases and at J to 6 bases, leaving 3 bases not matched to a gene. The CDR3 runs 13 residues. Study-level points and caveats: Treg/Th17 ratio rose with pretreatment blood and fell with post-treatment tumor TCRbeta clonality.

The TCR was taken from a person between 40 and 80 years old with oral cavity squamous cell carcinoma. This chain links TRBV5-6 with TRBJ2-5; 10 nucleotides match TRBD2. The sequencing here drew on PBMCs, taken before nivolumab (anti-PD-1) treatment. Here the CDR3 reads CASSSGGGQTQYF. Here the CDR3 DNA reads TGTGCCAGCAGCAGCGGGGGGGGGCAGACCCAGTACTTC.